The clone carrying this TCR beta chain was observed a few times. Each CDR3 protein is one row after TCRdb ran MiXCR on the RACE reads. The sample has 85,000 or so distinct CDR3 sequences, around a tenth seen once. Specified time point: patch test 1, 2 weeks after DPC sensitization. The treatment: therapeutic diphenylcyclopropenone sensitization with weekly scalp DPC. Total RNA extraction was carried out from unfractionated whole blood. These data come from a study of human T cells and chemical hapten exposure. The germline V gene encodes CDR1 MGHDK and CDR2 SYGVNS. Trimming stripped 4 bases from V and 2 bases from J, with 19 bases between. The CDR3 contains 17 residues.

The clonotype originates from a woman aged 50 to 60 with alopecia areata. Some clones in this sample may be carry-over from other donors' samples. The starting material was whole blood, obtained in connection with sensitization to the hapten diphenylcyclopropenone (DPC). The V and J genes are TRBV25-1 and TRBJ2-3; either TRBD1 or TRBD2 may supply D (6 bases each). CDR3 sequence: CASSGLPTGALTDTQYF. As DNA, the CDR3 is TGTGCCAGCAGTGGCCTACCTACGGGGGCCCTCACAGATACGCAGTATTTT.